The present T cell receptor beta chain was sequenced within a study of T cell responses to AZD1222 COVID-19 vaccine. This CDR3 has 13 residues. Germline CDR1 is SGHKS and CDR2 is YYEKEE (reference sequence). Trimming at V came to 6 bases and at J to 5 bases, leaving 7 bases not matched to a gene. Clones were sequenced by immunoSEQ multiplex PCR, and TCRdb holds only the in-frame ones, with some missing. The sample holds around 150,000 clones; 94% are singletons and the top ten take over 4.5%. The sequence was obtained from an adult who received the AZD1222 COVID-19 vaccine. V usage is TRBV5-5 and J usage is TRBJ2-5; 7 nucleotides agree with TRBD1. The sample consisted of peripheral blood, taken 28 days after the second AZD1222 dose. The CDR3 reads CASTLTGVETQYF. The CDR3, as DNA: TGTGCCAGCACCCTCACAGGGGTGGAGACCCAGTACTTC.